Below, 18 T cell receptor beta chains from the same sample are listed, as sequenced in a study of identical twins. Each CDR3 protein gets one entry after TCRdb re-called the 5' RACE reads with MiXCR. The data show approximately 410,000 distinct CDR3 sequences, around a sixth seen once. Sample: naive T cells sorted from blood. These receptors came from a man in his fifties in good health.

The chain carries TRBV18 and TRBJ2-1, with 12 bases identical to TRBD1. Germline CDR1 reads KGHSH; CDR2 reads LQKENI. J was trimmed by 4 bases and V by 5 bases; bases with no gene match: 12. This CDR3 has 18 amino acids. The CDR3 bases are TGTGCCAGCTCATCGGGGACAGGGGGCAATCCCTGGTACAATGAGCAGTTCTTC. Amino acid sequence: CASSSGTGGNPWYNEQFF.

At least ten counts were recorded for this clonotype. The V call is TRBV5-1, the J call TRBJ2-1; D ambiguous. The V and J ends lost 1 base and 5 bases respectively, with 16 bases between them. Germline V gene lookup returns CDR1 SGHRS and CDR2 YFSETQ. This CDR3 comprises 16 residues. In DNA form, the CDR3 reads TGCGCCAGCAGCTTGCCTCGGAGCAGTGTTGACAATGAGCAGTTCTTC. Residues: CASSLPRSSVDNEQFF.

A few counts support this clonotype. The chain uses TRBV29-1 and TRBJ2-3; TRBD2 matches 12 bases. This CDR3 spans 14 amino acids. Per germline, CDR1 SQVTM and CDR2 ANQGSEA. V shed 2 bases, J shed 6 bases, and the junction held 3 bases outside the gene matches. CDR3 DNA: TGCAGCGTTGAAATAACTAGCGGGAGGGATACGCAGTATTTT. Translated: CSVEITSGRDTQYF.

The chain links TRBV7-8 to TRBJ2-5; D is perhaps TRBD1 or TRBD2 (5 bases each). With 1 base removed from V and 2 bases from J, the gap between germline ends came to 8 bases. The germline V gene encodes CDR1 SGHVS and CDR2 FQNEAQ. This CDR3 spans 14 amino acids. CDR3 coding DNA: TGTGCCAGCAGCTTAGAATGGGGGCAAGAGACCCAGTACTTC. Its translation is CASSLEWGQETQYF.

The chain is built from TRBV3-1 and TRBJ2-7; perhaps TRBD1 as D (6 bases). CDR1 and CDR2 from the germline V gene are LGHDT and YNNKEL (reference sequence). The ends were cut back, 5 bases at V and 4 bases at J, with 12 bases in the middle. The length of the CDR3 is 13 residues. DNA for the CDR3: TGTGCCAGCAGCTCGGGACACGTTTACGAGCAGTACTTC. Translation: CASSSGHVYEQYF.

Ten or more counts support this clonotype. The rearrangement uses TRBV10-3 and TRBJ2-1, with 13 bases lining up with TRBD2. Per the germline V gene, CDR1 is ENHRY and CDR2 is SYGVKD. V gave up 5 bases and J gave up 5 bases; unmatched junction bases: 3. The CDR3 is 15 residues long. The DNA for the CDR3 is TGTGCCATCAGTTCCGGGACTAGCGGGAACAATGAGCAGTTCTTC. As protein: CAISSGTSGNNEQFF.

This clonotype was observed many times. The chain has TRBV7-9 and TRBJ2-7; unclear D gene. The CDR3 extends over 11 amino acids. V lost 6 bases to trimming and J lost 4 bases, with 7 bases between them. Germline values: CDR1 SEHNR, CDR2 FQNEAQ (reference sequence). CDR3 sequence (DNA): TGTGCCAGCAGTCACTTGTACGAGCAGTACTTC. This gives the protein CASSHLYEQYF. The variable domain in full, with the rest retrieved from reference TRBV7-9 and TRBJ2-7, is DTGVSQNPRHKITKRGQNVTFRCDPISEHNRLYWYRQTLGQGPEFLTYFQNEAQLEKSRLLSDRFSAERPKGSFSTLEIQRTEQGDSAMYLCASSHLYEQYFGPGTRLTVT.

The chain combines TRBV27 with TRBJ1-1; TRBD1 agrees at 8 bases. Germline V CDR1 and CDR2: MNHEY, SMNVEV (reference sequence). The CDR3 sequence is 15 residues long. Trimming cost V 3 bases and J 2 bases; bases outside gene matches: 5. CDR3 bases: TGTGCCAGCAGTTTTCAGGGGGCTGTAAACACTGAAGCTTTCTTT. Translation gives CASSFQGAVNTEAFF.

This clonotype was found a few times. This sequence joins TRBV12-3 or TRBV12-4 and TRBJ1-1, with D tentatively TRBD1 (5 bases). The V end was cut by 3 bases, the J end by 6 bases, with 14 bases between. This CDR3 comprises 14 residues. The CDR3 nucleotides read TGTGCCAGCAGTTTCAGGGAAGGGGCCGCTGAAGCTTTCTTT. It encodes CASSFREGAAEAFF.

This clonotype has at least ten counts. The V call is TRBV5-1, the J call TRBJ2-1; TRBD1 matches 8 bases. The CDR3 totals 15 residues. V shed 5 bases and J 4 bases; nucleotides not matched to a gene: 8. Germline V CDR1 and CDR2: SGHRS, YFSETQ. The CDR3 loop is CASRAWTGRYNEQFF. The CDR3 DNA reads TGCGCCAGCAGGGCCTGGACAGGGAGGTACAATGAGCAGTTCTTC. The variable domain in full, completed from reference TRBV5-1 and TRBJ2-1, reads KAGVTQTPRYLIKTRGQQVTLSCSPISGHRSVSWYQQTPGQGLQFLFEYFSETQRNKGNFPGRFSGRQFSNSRSEMNVSTLELGDSALYLCASRAWTGRYNEQFFGPGTRLTVL.

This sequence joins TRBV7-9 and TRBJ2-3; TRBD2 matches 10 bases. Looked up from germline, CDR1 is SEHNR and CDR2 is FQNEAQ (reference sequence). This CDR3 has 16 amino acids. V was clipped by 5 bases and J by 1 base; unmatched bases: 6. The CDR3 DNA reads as TGTGCCAGCAGCCAACTAGCGGGGTGGGGCACAGATACGCAGTATTTT. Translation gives CASSQLAGWGTDTQYF. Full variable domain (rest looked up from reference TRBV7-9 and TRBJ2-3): DTGVSQNPRHKITKRGQNVTFRCDPISEHNRLYWYRQTLGQGPEFLTYFQNEAQLEKSRLLSDRFSAERPKGSFSTLEIQRTEQGDSAMYLCASSQLAGWGTDTQYFGPGTRLTVL.

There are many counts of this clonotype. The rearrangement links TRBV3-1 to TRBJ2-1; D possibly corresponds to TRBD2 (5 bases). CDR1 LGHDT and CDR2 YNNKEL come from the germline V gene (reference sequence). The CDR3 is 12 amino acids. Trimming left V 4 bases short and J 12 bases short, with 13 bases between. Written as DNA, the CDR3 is TGTGCCAGCAGCCGAGGGCCCACCCCGCAGTTCTTC. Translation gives CASSRGPTPQFF.

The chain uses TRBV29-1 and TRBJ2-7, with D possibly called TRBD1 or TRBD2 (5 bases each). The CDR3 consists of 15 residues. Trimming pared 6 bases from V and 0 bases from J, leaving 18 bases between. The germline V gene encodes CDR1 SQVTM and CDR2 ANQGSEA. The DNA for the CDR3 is TGCAGCGTAGTGAAAGGGACGGAAAGCTCCTACGAGCAGTACTTC. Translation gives CSVVKGTESSYEQYF.

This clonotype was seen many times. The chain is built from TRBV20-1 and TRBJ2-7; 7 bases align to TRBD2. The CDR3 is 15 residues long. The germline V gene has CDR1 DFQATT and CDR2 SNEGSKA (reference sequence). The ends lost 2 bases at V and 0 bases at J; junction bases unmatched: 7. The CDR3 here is CSARYSGPSSYEQYF. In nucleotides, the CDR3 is TGCAGTGCTAGATATAGCGGGCCCAGCTCCTACGAGCAGTACTTC.

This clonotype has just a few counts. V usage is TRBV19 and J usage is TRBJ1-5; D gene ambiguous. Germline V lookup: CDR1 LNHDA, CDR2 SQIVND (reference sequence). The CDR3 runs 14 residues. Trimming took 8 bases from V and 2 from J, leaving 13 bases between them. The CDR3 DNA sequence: TGTGCCAGTCAGCTGTTGGCCGGCAATCAGCCCCAGCATTTT. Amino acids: CASQLLAGNQPQHF.

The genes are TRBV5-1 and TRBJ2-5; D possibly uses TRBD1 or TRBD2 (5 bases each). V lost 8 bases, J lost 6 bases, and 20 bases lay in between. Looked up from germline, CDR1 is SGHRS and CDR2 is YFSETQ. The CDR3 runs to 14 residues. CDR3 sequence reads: CASSFLGRSQTQYF. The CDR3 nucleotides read TGCGCCAGTTCCTTCTTGGGACGATCCCAGACCCAGTACTTC. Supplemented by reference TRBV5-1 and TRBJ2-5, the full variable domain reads KAGVTQTPRYLIKTRGQQVTLSCSPISGHRSVSWYQQTPGQGLQFLFEYFSETQRNKGNFPGRFSGRQFSNSRSEMNVSTLELGDSALYLCASSFLGRSQTQYFGPGTRLLVL.

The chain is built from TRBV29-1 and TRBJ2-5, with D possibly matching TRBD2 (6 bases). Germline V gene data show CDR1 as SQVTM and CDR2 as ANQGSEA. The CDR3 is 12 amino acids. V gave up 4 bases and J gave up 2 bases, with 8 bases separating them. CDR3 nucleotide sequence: TGCAGCGTTGGGCGGGGTCAAGAGACCCAGTACTTC. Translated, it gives CSVGRGQETQYF.

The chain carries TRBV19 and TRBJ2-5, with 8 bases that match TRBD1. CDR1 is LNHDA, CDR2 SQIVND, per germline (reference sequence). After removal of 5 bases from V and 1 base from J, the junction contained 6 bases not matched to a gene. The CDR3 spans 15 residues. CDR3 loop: CASSSRTGTQETQYF. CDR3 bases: TGTGCCAGTAGTTCACGGACAGGGACCCAAGAGACCCAGTACTTC.